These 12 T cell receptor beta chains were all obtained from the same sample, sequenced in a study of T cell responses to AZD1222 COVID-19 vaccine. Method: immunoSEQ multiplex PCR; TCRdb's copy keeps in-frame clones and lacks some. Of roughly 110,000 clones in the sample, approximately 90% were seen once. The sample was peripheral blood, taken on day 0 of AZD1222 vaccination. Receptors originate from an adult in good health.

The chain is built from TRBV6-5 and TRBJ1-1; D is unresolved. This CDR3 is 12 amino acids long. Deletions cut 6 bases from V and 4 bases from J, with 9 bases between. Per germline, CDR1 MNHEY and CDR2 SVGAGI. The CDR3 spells CASSHKGTEAFF. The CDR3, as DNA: TGTGCCAGCAGCCATAAGGGCACTGAAGCTTTCTTT.

The CDR3 sequence: CASSSGRNTEAFF. For the CDR3, the DNA is TGTGCCAGCAGTTCCGGAAGGAACACTGAAGCTTTCTTT. V gene TRBV6-2 or TRBV6-3 combines with J gene TRBJ1-1, with D uncertain. V was trimmed by 4 bases and J by 1 base, leaving 7 bases between them. The CDR3 covers 13 residues. The germline V gene encodes CDR1 MNHEY and CDR2 SVGEGT.

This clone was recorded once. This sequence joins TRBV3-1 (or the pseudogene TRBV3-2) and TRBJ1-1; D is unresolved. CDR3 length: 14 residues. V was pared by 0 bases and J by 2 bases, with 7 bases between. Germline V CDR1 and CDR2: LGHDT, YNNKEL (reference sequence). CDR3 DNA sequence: TGTGCCAGCAGCCAAGATTTGGTTAACACTGAAGCTTTCTTT. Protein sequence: CASSQDLVNTEAFF.

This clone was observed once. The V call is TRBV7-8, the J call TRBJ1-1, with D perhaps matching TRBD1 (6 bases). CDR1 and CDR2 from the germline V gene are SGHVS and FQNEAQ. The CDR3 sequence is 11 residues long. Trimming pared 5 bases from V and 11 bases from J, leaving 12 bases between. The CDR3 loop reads CASSVQGSAFF. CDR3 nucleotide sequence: TGTGCCAGCAGCGTACAGGGCTCCGCTTTCTTT.

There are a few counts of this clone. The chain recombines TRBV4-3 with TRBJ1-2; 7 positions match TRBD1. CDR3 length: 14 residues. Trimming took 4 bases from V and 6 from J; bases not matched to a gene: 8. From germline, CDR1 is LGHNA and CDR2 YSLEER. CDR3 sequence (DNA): TGCGCCAGCAGCCCCTCCCTGGACAGGAATGGCTACACCTTC. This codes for CASSPSLDRNGYTF.

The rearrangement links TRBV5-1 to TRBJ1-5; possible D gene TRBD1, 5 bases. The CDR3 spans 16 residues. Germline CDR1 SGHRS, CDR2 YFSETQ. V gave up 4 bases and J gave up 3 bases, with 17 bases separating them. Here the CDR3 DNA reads TGCGCCAGCAGCAAAGGGGACGGCCCGTCCAATCAGCCCCAGCATTTT. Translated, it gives CASSKGDGPSNQPQHF.

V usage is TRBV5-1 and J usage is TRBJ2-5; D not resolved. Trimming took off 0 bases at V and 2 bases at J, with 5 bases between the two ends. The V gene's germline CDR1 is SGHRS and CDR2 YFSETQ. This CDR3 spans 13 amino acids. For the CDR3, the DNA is TGCGCCAGCAGCTTGGACTTTCAAGAGACCCAGTACTTC. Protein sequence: CASSLDFQETQYF.

For the CDR3, the DNA is TGTGCCAGCACCGGTATTTCGAGCAATCAGCCCCAGCATTTT. This translates into CASTGISSNQPQHF. The V gene is TRBV9, the J gene TRBJ1-5; D remains ambiguous. Between the trimmed V and J ends, which lost 6 bases and 1 base, there was a span of 11 bases. The CDR3 spans 14 residues. Looked up from germline, CDR1 is SGDLS and CDR2 is YYNGEE.

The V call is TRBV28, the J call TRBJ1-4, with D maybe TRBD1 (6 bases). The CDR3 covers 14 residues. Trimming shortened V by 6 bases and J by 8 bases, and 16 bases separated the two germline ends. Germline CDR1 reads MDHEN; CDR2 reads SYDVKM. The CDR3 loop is CASRLSRGPEKLFF. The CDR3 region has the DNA TGTGCCAGCAGGCTCTCCAGGGGTCCCGAAAAACTGTTTTTT.

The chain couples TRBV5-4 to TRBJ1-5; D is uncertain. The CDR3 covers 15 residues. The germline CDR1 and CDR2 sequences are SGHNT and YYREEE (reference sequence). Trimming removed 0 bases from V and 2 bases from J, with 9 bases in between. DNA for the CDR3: TGTGCCAGCAGCTTGGGGGGTCGTGGCAATCAGCCCCAGCATTTT. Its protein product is CASSLGGRGNQPQHF.

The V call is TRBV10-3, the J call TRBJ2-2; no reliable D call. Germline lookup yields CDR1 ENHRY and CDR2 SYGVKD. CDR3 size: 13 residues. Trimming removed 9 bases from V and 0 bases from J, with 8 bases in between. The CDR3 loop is CAIVGANTGELFF. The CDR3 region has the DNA TGTGCCATAGTGGGTGCGAACACCGGGGAGCTGTTTTTT.

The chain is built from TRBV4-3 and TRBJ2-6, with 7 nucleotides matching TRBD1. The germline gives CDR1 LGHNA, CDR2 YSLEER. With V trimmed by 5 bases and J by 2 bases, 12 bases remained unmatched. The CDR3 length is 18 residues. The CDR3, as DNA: TGCGCCAGCAGCTTTCAAATCCTCAGGGGGACTGGGGCCAACGTCCTGACTTTC. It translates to CASSFQILRGTGANVLTF.